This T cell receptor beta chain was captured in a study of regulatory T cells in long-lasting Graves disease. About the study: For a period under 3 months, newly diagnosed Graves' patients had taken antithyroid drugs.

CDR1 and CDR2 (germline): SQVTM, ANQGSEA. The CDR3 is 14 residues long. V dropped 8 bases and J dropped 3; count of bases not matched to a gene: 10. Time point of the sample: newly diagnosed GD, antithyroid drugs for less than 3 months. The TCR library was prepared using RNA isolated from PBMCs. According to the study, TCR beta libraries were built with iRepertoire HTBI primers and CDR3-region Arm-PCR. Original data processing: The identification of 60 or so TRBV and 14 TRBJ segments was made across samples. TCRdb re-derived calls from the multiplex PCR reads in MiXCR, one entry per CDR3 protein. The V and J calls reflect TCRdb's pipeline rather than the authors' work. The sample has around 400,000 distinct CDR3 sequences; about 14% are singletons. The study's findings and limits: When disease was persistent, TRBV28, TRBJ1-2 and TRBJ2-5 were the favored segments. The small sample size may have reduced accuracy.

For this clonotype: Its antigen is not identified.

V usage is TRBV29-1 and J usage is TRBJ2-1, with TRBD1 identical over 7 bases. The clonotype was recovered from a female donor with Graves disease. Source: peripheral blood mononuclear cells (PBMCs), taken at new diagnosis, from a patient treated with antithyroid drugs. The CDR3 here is CSLKPGQNYNEQFF. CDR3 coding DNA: TGCAGCCTTAAACCGGGACAGAACTACAATGAGCAGTTCTTC.